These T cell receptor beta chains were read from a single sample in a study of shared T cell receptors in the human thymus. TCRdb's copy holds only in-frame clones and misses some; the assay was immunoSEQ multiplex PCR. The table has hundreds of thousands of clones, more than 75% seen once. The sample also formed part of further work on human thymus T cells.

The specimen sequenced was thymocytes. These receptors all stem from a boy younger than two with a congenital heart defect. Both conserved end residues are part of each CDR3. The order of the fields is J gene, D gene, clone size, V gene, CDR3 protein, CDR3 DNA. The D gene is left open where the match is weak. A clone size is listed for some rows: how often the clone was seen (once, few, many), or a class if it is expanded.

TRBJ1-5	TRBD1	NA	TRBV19	CASSRGGQGMGGNQPQHF	TGTGCCAGTAGTAGGGGTGGACAGGGGATGGGGGGCAATCAGCCCCAGCATTTT
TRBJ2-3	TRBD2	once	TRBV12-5	CASGLGGRRTDTQYF	TGTGCTAGTGGTTTGGGCGGGAGGAGGACAGATACGCAGTATTTT
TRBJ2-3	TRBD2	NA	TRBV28	CASSLRGASGRSTDTQYF	TGTGCCAGCAGTTTAAGGGGGGCTAGCGGGAGATCCACAGATACGCAGTATTTT
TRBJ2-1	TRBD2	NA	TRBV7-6	CASSLGIAGDPNNEQFF	TGTGCCAGCAGCTTAGGGATAGCGGGGGACCCTAACAATGAGCAGTTCTTC
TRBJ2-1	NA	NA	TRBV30	CAWNQGPGQFF	TGTGCCTGGAACCAGGGGCCCGGGCAGTTCTTC
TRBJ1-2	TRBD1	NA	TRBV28	CASSWDRGHHYGYTF	TGTGCCAGCAGTTGGGACAGGGGGCATCACTATGGCTACACCTTC
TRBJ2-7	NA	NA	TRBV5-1	CASSEQPLLEYEQYF	TGCGCCAGCAGCGAACAGCCCCTTTTGGAATACGAGCAGTACTTC
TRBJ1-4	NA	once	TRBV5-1	CASSRGLYREKLFF	TGCGCCAGCAGCCGAGGACTATATCGGGAAAAACTGTTTTTT
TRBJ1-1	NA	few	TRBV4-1	CASSQESVGRAEAFF	TGCGCCAGCAGCCAAGAGTCAGTAGGGCGGGCTGAAGCTTTCTTT
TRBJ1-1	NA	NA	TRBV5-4	CASSEGDGVNTEAFF	TGTGCCAGCAGCGAGGGGGACGGGGTGAACACTGAAGCTTTCTTT
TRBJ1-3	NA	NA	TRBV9	CASSQQGYGNTIYF	TGTGCCAGCAGCCAACAGGGTTATGGAAACACCATATATTTT
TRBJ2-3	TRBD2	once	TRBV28	CASVSGTSGSTDTQYF	TGTGCCAGCGTCTCCGGGACTAGCGGGAGTACAGATACGCAGTATTTT
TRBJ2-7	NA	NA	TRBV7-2	CASSPWGEDIGYEQYF	TGTGCCAGCAGTCCCTGGGGGGAAGACATTGGCTACGAGCAGTACTTC
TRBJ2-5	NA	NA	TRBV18	CASSPPRWGPQETQYF	TGTGCCAGCTCACCCCCCCGGTGGGGGCCCCAAGAGACCCAGTACTTC
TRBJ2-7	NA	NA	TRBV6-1	CASSEGAGPSSYEQYF	TGTGCCAGCAGTGAAGGGGCAGGGCCTAGCTCCTACGAGCAGTACTTC
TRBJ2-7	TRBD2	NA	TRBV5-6	CASSGSGRGSYEQYF	TGTGCCAGCAGCGGTAGCGGGAGAGGCTCCTACGAGCAGTACTTC
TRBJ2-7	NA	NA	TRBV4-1	CASSQVPAGDYEQYF	TGCGCCAGCAGCCAAGTTCCAGCGGGCGACTACGAGCAGTACTTC
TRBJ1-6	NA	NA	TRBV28	CASSTPPASNSYNSPLHF	TGTGCCAGCAGCACGCCCCCCGCGTCAAACTCCTATAATTCACCCCTCCACTTT
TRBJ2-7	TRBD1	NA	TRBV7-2	CASSNRQGKGPYEQYF	TGTGCCAGCAGCAATAGACAGGGGAAGGGCCCCTACGAGCAGTACTTC
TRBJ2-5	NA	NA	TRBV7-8	CASSLRREGIQETQYF	TGTGCCAGCAGCCTACGGAGGGAAGGGATCCAAGAGACCCAGTACTTC
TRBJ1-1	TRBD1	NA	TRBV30	CAGRQGVTEAFF	TGTGCCGGGCGACAGGGGGTCACTGAAGCTTTCTTT
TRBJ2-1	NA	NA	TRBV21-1	CARGVTSGFYNEQFF	TGTGCCAGAGGGGTGACTAGCGGGTTTTACAATGAGCAGTTCTTC
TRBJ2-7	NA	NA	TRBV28	CASSLLRVFYEQYF	TGTGCCAGCAGCCTCCTCAGGGTGTTCTACGAGCAGTACTTC
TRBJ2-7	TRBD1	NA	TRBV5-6	CASSAPGTGSYEQYF	TGTGCCAGCAGCGCCCCTGGGACAGGCTCCTACGAGCAGTACTTC
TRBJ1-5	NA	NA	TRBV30	CAWSVRSGYSNQPQHF	TGTGCCTGGAGTGTAAGGTCAGGATATAGCAATCAGCCCCAGCATTTT
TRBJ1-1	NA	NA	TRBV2	CASSYPVGLTEAFF	TGTGCCAGCAGTTATCCGGTGGGGCTTACTGAAGCTTTCTTT
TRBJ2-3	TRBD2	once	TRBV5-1	CASSLDSSGGATDTQYF	TGCGCCAGCAGCTTGGACTCTAGCGGGGGGGCGACAGATACGCAGTATTTT
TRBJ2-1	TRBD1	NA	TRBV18	CASSPRTGESGEQFF	TGTGCCAGCTCACCGAGGACAGGGGAATCGGGTGAGCAGTTCTTC
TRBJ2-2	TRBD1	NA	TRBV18	CASSPRTGASTGELFF	TGTGCCAGCTCACCAAGGACAGGGGCCAGCACCGGGGAGCTGTTTTTT
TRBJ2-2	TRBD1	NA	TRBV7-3	CASSLGGQGGGELFF	TGTGCCAGCAGCCTTGGAGGACAGGGAGGCGGGGAGCTGTTTTTT
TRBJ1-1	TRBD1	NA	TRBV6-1	CASSRWGDRATEAFF	TGTGCCAGCAGCCGATGGGGGGACAGGGCCACTGAAGCTTTCTTT
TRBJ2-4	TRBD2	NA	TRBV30	CAWTPGTSGFLAKNIQYF	TGTGCCTGGACCCCGGGGACTAGCGGGTTCCTAGCCAAAAACATTCAGTACTTC
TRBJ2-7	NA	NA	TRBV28	CASSLRTASSYEQYF	TGTGCCAGCAGTTTGCGGACTGCAAGCTCCTACGAGCAGTACTTC
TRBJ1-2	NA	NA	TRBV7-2	CASSPRVPNYGYTF	TGTGCCAGCAGCCCCCGGGTACCTAACTATGGCTACACCTTC
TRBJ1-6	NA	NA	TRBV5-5	CASSMSHNSPLHF	TGTGCCAGCAGCATGTCTCATAATTCACCCCTCCACTTT
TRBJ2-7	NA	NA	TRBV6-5	CASSYQGTEQYF	TGTGCCAGCAGTTACCAGGGAACCGAGCAGTACTTC
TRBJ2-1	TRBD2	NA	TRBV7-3	CASSKGRGHHSYNEQFF	TGTGCCAGCAGCAAAGGGAGGGGCCACCACTCCTACAATGAGCAGTTCTTC
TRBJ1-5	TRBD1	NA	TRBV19	CASSIGPGGNQPQHF	TGTGCCAGTAGTATCGGGCCAGGGGGCAACCAGCCCCAGCATTTT
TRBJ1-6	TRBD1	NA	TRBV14	CASSQDRRQGAYNSPLHF	TGTGCCAGCAGCCAAGATAGGAGGCAGGGGGCCTATAATTCACCCCTCCACTTT
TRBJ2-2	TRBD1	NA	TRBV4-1	CASSQAKARDRNTGELFF	TGCGCCAGCAGCCAAGCTAAAGCCCGGGACAGAAACACCGGGGAGCTGTTTTTT
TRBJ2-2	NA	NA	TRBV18	CASSPQLGRESDGELFF	TGTGCCAGCTCACCACAATTGGGCAGGGAAAGCGACGGGGAGCTGTTTTTT
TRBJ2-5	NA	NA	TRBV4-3	CASSQVYEEFRQQYF	TGCGCCAGCAGCCAAGTCTACGAAGAGTTCAGACAGCAGTACTTC
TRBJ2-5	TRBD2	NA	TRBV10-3	CAISESLAGPPQETQYF	TGTGCCATCAGTGAGTCACTAGCGGGGCCACCCCAAGAGACCCAGTACTTC
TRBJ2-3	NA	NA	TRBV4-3	CASSQVHGSAADTQYF	TGCGCCAGCAGCCAGGTGCACGGGAGTGCCGCAGATACGCAGTATTTT
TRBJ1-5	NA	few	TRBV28	CASSFEGDGNQPQHF	TGTGCCAGCAGTTTTGAGGGGGATGGCAATCAGCCCCAGCATTTT
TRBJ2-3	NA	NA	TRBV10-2	CASIEKRTTDTQYF	TGCGCCAGCATCGAGAAGCGAACCACAGATACGCAGTATTTT
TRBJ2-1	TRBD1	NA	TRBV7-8	CASSLEDRGGNEQFF	TGTGCCAGCAGCTTAGAGGACAGGGGAGGAAATGAGCAGTTCTTC
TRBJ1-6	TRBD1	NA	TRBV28	CASRSPGQGARSSYNSPLHF	TGTGCCAGCAGGTCTCCGGGACAGGGGGCCCGGAGCTCCTATAATTCCCCCCTCCACTTT
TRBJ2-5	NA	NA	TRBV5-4	CASSLGAGIQETQYF	TGTGCCAGCAGCTTGGGTGCGGGAATTCAAGAGACCCAGTACTTC
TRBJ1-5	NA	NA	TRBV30	CAWSVRSWRDSNQPQHF	TGTGCCTGGAGTGTACGCTCGTGGAGGGATAGCAATCAGCCCCAGCATTTT
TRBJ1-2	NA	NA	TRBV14	CASSQGASGYTF	TGTGCCAGCAGCCAGGGGGCGTCTGGCTACACCTTC
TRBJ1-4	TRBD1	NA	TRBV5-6	CASSLVGTGNEKLFF	TGTGCCAGCAGCTTGGTCGGGACAGGCAATGAAAAACTGTTTTTT
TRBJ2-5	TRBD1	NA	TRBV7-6	CASSRDDRELRETQYF	TGTGCCAGCAGCCGGGATGACAGGGAACTAAGGGAGACCCAGTACTTC
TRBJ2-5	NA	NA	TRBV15	CATSRDLFGGHGETQYF	TGTGCCACCAGCAGAGATCTTTTCGGGGGGCATGGGGAGACCCAGTACTTC
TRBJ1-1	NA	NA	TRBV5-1	CASSMEQAGRYTEAFF	TGCGCCAGCAGCATGGAACAGGCAGGGCGATACACTGAAGCTTTCTTT
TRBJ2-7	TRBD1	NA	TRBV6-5	CASSPFDRGYEQYF	TGTGCCAGCAGTCCCTTCGACAGGGGCTACGAGCAGTACTTC
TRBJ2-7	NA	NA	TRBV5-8	CASSLGTDQYYEQYF	TGTGCCAGCAGCTTGGGGACAGACCAGTACTACGAGCAGTACTTC
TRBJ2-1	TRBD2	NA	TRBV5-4	CASTRTSGHNEQFF	TGTGCCAGCACCCGGACTAGCGGACACAATGAGCAGTTCTTC
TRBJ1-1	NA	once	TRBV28	CASSLDAGWETEAFF	TGTGCCAGCAGTTTGGATGCAGGGTGGGAAACTGAAGCTTTCTTT